A selection of T cell receptor beta chains follows, all from one sample in a study of T-cell memory formation after mild COVID-19. TCRdb reprocessed the 5' RACE reads with MiXCR, giving one entry per CDR3 protein. This table has a few hundred thousand distinct CDR3 sequences, more than 15% appearing once. The sequenced sample was PBMCs or a T cell subset sorted from them (not recorded which). The receptors come from a man in his late teens or twenties who had mild COVID-19 (a few samples of this study predate the infection). Cell type and time point are not known. Both conserved end residues are part of each CDR3. The order of the fields is clone size, CDR3 length, V gene, D gene, J gene, CDR3 protein. D genes are given only for firm matches. Clone size, where shown, is once, few, many, or a class for clones that have expanded.

>-|14|TRBV7-9|-|TRBJ1-1
CASTLQTLNTEAFF
>few|14|TRBV18|-|TRBJ1-4
CASSSRGINEKLFF
>few|13|TRBV6-2/TRBV6-3|-|TRBJ1-5
CASSYMGGQPQHF
>-|13|TRBV7-9|-|TRBJ2-5
CASSLAGAETQYF
>few|14|TRBV19|TRBD2|TRBJ2-7
CASSTSGASYEQYF
>few|14|TRBV4-3|-|TRBJ2-7
CASSRMGSSSEQYF
>few|15|TRBV2|-|TRBJ2-3
CASSERRLDGDTQYF
>-|15|TRBV5-1|TRBD2|TRBJ2-3
CASTTSGGRTDTQYF
>-|13|TRBV5-1|-|TRBJ2-3
CASKGSEVDTQYF
>-|14|TRBV12-3/TRBV12-4|-|TRBJ2-5
CASRPKRRQETQYF
>many|13|TRBV5-6|-|TRBJ2-5
CASSLSPQETQYF
>few|17|TRBV5-1|-|TRBJ2-2
CASSAIPWDMGTGELFF
>many|14|TRBV4-1|-|TRBJ2-5
CASSQVRTGETQYF
>many|16|TRBV7-2|TRBD2|TRBJ2-5
CASSRTSGGFQETQYF
>-|10|TRBV20-1|-|TRBJ1-5
CSAGDQPQHF
>few|13|TRBV27|-|TRBJ2-3
CASSSLIRGTQYF
>few|14|TRBV7-2|-|TRBJ2-1
CASSFSQGYNEQFF
>-|17|TRBV6-2/TRBV6-3|TRBD2|TRBJ2-7
CASSRNPRLAHPYEQYF
>few|14|TRBV2|-|TRBJ2-1
CASPPGQDPGEQFF
>-|14|TRBV4-3|-|TRBJ1-6
CASSQDALGTPLHF
>few|13|TRBV18|-|TRBJ2-7
CASSAPDSYEQYF
>few|17|TRBV10-3|TRBD2|TRBJ2-3
CAISATSGGIITDTQYF
>-|16|TRBV6-5|TRBD2|TRBJ2-1
CASSLTSGDIYNEQFF
>few|14|TRBV27|-|TRBJ1-5
CASSFTYSNQPQHF
>-|16|TRBV2|-|TRBJ2-7
CASSVVRNRADHEQYF
>many|13|TRBV3-1|TRBD2|TRBJ2-4
CASSLRGGNIQYF
>-|14|TRBV7-9|TRBD1|TRBJ1-4
CASSGDRGLEKLFF
>few|15|TRBV20-1|TRBD2|TRBJ2-7
CSARLTSGGAYEQYF
>-|11|TRBV19|-|TRBJ2-7
CASSIGQEQYF
>many|15|TRBV6-6|-|TRBJ2-5
CASRPQGGPEETQYF
>many|14|TRBV20-1|-|TRBJ2-4
CSAEGGLREDIQYF
>-|12|TRBV20-1|-|TRBJ1-5
CSADRAGQPQHF
>many|14|TRBV5-1|TRBD2|TRBJ2-7
CASSLQSGEDEQYF
>many|16|TRBV15|-|TRBJ2-5
CATSRDLGSGQETQYF
>few|19|TRBV4-2|TRBD2|TRBJ2-7
CASSQDLGTSGGYSYEQYF
>few|16|TRBV3-1|TRBD2|TRBJ2-5
CASSLRRGSGVETQYF
>few|12|TRBV29-1|-|TRBJ2-4
CSVGQVKNIQYF
>many|13|TRBV7-3|TRBD1|TRBJ1-1
CASSSYRGTEAFF
>-|13|TRBV7-3|-|TRBJ2-5
CASSFAYQETQYF
>-|18|TRBV7-8|TRBD2|TRBJ2-3
CASSSLLATSGEGDTQYF